Described below is a single TCR beta chain sequence and its context. Its antigen is not identified. A much more abundant neighbour one base away suggests this may be a read error. This sample was taken from a study of T cell repertoires in cytomegalovirus infection. Whole-study context: Indications of both CMV infection and matching HLA type were provided by public TCR beta signatures. Study-wide results and caveats: Predominance within the ex vivo response was attributable to HLA-C-restricted CMV-specific TCR beta clonotypes.

The V gene lost 1 base and the J gene lost 10 bases, with 16 bases spanning the gap. The CDR3 has 14 amino acids. Germline CDR1 reads SGHTA; CDR2 reads FQGNSA. Using its own MiXCR run on the reads, TCRdb lists one record per CDR3 protein. The table shows roughly 250,000 distinct CDR3 sequences, with roughly 12% occurring only once. The V gene is TRBV7-2, the J gene TRBJ1-1, with a possible D match to TRBD1 (5 bases). The clonotype comes from a human donor in good health (CMV status not recorded). Some clones in this sample may be carry-over from other donors' samples. Sequenced material: PBMCs. The DNA for the CDR3 is TGTGCCAGCAGCTTAGGGTGGGGGGGGAAGGGAGCTTTCTTT. Protein product: CASSLGWGGKGAFF.